This TCR beta chain was captured in a study of shared clonotypes between healthy human individuals. Sequenced by immunoSEQ multiplex PCR; TCRdb stores in-frame clones only, minus some. The sample consists of more than 2,000,000 clones, approximately 94% of them appearing once. The CDR3 consists of 15 residues. V was trimmed by 5 bases and J by 3 bases, leaving 15 bases between them. Per the germline V gene, CDR1 is SGHTA and CDR2 is FQGNSA. This clone was counted once. This receptor was obtained from a man aged 18 to 29 in good health. The material sequenced was naive CD4+ T cells sorted from blood. Subset described: CD45RA+ positively selected. The chain links TRBV7-2 to TRBJ2-3; possible D gene TRBD2, 5 bases. The CDR3 bases are TGTGCCAGCAGCCAATCGACTGGAGGAACAGATACGCAGTATTTT. Protein sequence: CASSQSTGGTDTQYF.